This T cell receptor beta chain stems from a study of cytomegalovirus exposure and HLA in healthy donors. Turning to the study itself: In an early release, HLA-typed donors contributed some 80 million unique TCR sequences.

The germline CDR1 and CDR2 sequences are MNHEY and SMNVEV (reference sequence). This CDR3 contains 15 residues. After removal of 2 bases from V and 5 bases from J, the junction contained 7 bases not matched to a gene. The PCR made use of 60 Vbeta and 13 Jbeta primers. Assay used: immunoSEQ multiplex PCR; TCRdb lists only in-frame clones, some missing. The sample table includes approximately 150,000 clones. The study's findings and limits: A later look showed TCR association rates differing by HLA locus, highest for DRB1 and lowest for HLA-C. V segments that were indistinguishable, TRBV6-2 and TRBV6-3 among them, were omitted from analysis.

Concerning this clone itself: Its antigen is still unknown.

The sequencing input was PBMCs. The genes are TRBV27 and TRBJ1-2; the match to TRBD1 covers 8 bases. This clonotype originated in a woman between 40 and 55 years old in good health and CMV-seronegative. The CDR3 protein is CASSLDQGAKYGYTF. In DNA, the CDR3 is TGTGCCAGCAGTTTAGATCAGGGGGCAAAGTATGGCTACACCTTC.